This T cell receptor (beta chain) was obtained from a study of T cell responses to AZD1222 COVID-19 vaccine. Here immunoSEQ multiplex PCR was the method, and the copy in TCRdb shows in-frame clones only, minus some. Altogether 150,000 to 200,000 clones are present, 80% to 90% being singletons, with the ten largest covering around 10%. Worth noting for this clone: Its antigen remains unidentified.

CDR1 LNHDA and CDR2 SQIVND come from the germline V gene (reference sequence). Trimming cost V 7 bases and J 4 bases; bases outside gene matches: 10. This CDR3 is 15 amino acids long. Regarding the study as a whole: Spike-wide coverage was observed for vaccine-associated CD4 TCRs, with dominant responses at 160-218 and 743-854. A rise in Spike-specific TCR breadth and depth followed two AZD1222 doses. Donors were largely white British and mainly female; clonal diversity was possibly underestimated. Unmutated variant regions reportedly attract nearly half of all spike-specific TCRs.

The chain links TRBV19 to TRBJ1-1; 9 bases are shared with TRBD1. The source of this sequence is an adult who received the AZD1222 COVID-19 vaccine. The specimen comprised peripheral blood, sampled 28 days after the second AZD1222 dose. This chain's CDR3 is CASMAGRGQGTEAFF. The CDR3 bases are TGTGCCAGTATGGCGGGTCGGGGACAGGGCACTGAAGCTTTCTTT.